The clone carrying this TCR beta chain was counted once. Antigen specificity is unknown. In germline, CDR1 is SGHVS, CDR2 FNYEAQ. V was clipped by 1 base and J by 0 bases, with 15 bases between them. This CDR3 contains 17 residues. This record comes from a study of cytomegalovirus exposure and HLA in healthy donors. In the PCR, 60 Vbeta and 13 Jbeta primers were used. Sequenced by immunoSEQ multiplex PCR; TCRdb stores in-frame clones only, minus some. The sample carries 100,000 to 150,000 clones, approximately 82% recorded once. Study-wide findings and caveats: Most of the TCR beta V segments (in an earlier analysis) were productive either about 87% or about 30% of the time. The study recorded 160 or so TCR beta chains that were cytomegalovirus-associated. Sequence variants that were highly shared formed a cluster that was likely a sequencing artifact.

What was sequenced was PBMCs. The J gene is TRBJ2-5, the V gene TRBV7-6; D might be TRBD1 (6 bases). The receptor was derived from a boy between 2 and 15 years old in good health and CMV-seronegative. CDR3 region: CASSLGPRTVNQETQYF. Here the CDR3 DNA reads TGTGCCAGCAGCTTAGGGCCTAGGACAGTAAACCAAGAGACCCAGTACTTC.